This TCR beta chain came from a study of PD-1 blockade in classical Hodgkin lymphoma. Concerning this clone: Its antigen is unidentified.

Produced via immunoSEQ multiplex PCR; TCRdb's table is partial and in-frame only. The sample lists 9,000 to 10,000 clones, roughly 83% occurring once. As to time point: cycle 4 day 1 (C4D1), after 6 weeks of nivolumab. Patients all relapsed after autologous stem cell transplantation, and there was variation in brentuximab vedotin exposure. Purification of CD4+ T cells from thawed PBMCs was performed via magnetic negative selection. There are 15 residues in the CDR3. V was pared by 5 bases and J by 5 bases, with 3 bases of the junction left unmatched. Looked up from germline, CDR1 is MNHEY and CDR2 is SMNVEV (reference sequence). The study, taken as a whole, reports: Diminished baseline TCR diversity has been reported in newly diagnosed patients relative to healthy donors.

This sample comprised CD4+ T cells from blood, obtained before the fourth cycle of nivolumab. V and J are TRBV27 and TRBJ1-6, with 10 positions matching TRBD1. The clonotype was recovered from a human donor with classical Hodgkin lymphoma. The CDR3 coding sequence is TGTGCCAGCAGTACCGACAGGGGGCATAATTCACCCCTCCACTTT. This gives the protein CASSTDRGHNSPLHF.